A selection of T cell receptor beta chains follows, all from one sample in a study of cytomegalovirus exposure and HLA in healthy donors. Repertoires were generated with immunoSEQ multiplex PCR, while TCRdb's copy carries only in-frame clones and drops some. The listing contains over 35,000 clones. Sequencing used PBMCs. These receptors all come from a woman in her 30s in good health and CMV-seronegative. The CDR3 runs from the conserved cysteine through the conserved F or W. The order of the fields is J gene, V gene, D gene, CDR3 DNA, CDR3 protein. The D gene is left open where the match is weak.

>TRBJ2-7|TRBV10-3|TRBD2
TGTGCCATCAGTGAGTCGTCGGCGGGAGGGCCCCACGAGCAGTACTTC
CAISESSAGGPHEQYF
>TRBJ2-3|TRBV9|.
TGTGCCAGCAGCGACCAGGGTTCTGTCACAGATACGCAGTATTTT
CASSDQGSVTDTQYF
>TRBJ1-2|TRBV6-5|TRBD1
TGTGCCAGCAGTTGGCAACAGGGGGGTAAGAACTATGGCTACACCTTC
CASSWQQGGKNYGYTF
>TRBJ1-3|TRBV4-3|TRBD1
TGCGCCAGCAGCCAAGATTGGACAGGCTCTGGAAACACCATATATTTT
CASSQDWTGSGNTIYF
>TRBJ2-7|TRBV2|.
TGTGCCAGCAGTGAATTAGTCTACGAGCAGTACTTC
CASSELVYEQYF
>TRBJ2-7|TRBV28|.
TGTGCCAGCACCCTCCTCCAACCGGTGGGGCGCGTGTACGAGCAGTACTTC
CASTLLQPVGRVYEQYF
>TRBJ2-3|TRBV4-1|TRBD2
TGCGCCAGCAGCCAAGAATTGGCGGGAGGTAGGACAGATACGCAGTATTTT
CASSQELAGGRTDTQYF
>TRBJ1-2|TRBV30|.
TGTGCCTGGAGTCCCTTAGACTATGGCTACACCTTC
CAWSPLDYGYTF
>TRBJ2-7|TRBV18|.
TGTGCCAGCGCTGGTACAAGTGCCTACGAGCAGTACTTC
CASAGTSAYEQYF
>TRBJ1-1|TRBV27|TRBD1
TGTGCCAGCAGTTTATCCTACAGGGGGCGTACCCTTGAAGCTTTCTTT
CASSLSYRGRTLEAFF
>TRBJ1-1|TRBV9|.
TGTGCCAGCAGCCCTTCTCGTTTGAACACTGAAGCTTTCTTT
CASSPSRLNTEAFF
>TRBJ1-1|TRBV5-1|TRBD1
TGCGCCAGCAGCTTGGGAACAGGGGGCTACACTGAAGCTTTCTTT
CASSLGTGGYTEAFF
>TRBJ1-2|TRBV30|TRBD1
TGTGCCTGGACGACAGGGGGCGATGGCTACACCTTC
CAWTTGGDGYTF
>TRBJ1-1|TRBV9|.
TGTGCCAGCAGCCCCAGAGGGATAGGCACTGAAGCTTTCTTT
CASSPRGIGTEAFF
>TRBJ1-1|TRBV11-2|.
TGTGCCAGCAGCCCGGGTGGTGTCAGCACTGAAGCTTTCTTT
CASSPGGVSTEAFF
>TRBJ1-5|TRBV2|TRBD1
TGTGCCAGCAGTGTGATAGGGGGCGCGAACGAGAATCAGCCCCAGCATTTT
CASSVIGGANENQPQHF
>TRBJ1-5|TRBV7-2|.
TGTGCCAGCAGCTTAGGAAGGGGCCGAAGCAATCAGCCCCAGCATTTT
CASSLGRGRSNQPQHF